A selection of T cell receptor beta chains follows, all from one sample in a study of blood T cell repertoires in COVID-19. Produced via immunoSEQ multiplex PCR; TCRdb's table is partial and in-frame only. The profile shows a few hundred thousand clones, 89% of them singletons. Sequencing was carried out using peripheral blood. These receptors all come from a man aged 18 to 29 who had recovered from COVID-19. The CDR3 runs from the conserved cysteine through the conserved F or W. Fields, in order: clone size, D gene, J gene, V gene, CDR3 protein, CDR3 DNA. D genes are given only for firm matches. Where a row states a size, it is once, few, many or the class of an expanded clone; other rows omit it.

clone size: -
D gene: -
J gene: TRBJ1-2
V gene: TRBV7-2
CDR3 protein: CASSPGQSYGYTF
CDR3 DNA: TGTGCCAGCAGCCCTGGGCAGTCGTATGGCTACACCTTC

clone size: -
D gene: -
J gene: TRBJ1-1
V gene: TRBV11-2
CDR3 protein: CASSLDMAGMNTEAFF
CDR3 DNA: TGTGCCAGCAGCTTAGATATGGCGGGAATGAACACTGAAGCTTTCTTT

clone size: few
D gene: -
J gene: TRBJ2-7
V gene: TRBV2
CDR3 protein: CASTYDRAYEQYF
CDR3 DNA: TGTGCCAGCACCTACGACCGGGCCTACGAGCAGTACTTC

clone size: once
D gene: TRBD1
J gene: TRBJ1-1
V gene: TRBV5-1
CDR3 protein: CASSLGTAGNTEAFF
CDR3 DNA: TGCGCCAGCAGCCTGGGGACAGCCGGAAACACTGAAGCTTTCTTT

clone size: -
D gene: -
J gene: TRBJ2-2
V gene: TRBV6-5
CDR3 protein: CASRGSVNTGELFF
CDR3 DNA: TGTGCCAGCAGGGGTAGCGTGAACACCGGGGAGCTGTTTTTT

clone size: -
D gene: -
J gene: TRBJ1-1
V gene: TRBV2
CDR3 protein: CASSDIGVNTEAFF
CDR3 DNA: TGTGCCAGCAGTGATATAGGGGTTAACACTGAAGCTTTCTTT

clone size: -
D gene: -
J gene: TRBJ2-2
V gene: TRBV7-8
CDR3 protein: CASLLKDGELFF
CDR3 DNA: TGTGCCAGCCTGCTAAAAGACGGGGAGCTGTTTTTT

clone size: -
D gene: TRBD1
J gene: TRBJ1-1
V gene: TRBV27
CDR3 protein: CASSLQGALTEAFF
CDR3 DNA: TGTGCCAGCAGTTTACAGGGGGCTCTGACTGAAGCTTTCTTT

clone size: -
D gene: -
J gene: TRBJ2-1
V gene: TRBV11-2
CDR3 protein: CASSEGGGSYNEQFF
CDR3 DNA: TGTGCCAGCAGCGAAGGGGGGGGCTCCTACAATGAGCAGTTCTTC

clone size: once
D gene: -
J gene: TRBJ1-2
V gene: TRBV6-5
CDR3 protein: CASSLGGGTNYGYTF
CDR3 DNA: TGTGCCAGCAGTCTCGGTGGGGGGACTAACTATGGCTACACCTTC

clone size: -
D gene: TRBD2
J gene: TRBJ2-7
V gene: TRBV27
CDR3 protein: CATRLAIGNEQYF
CDR3 DNA: TGTGCCACCAGACTAGCTATAGGGAACGAGCAGTACTTC

clone size: -
D gene: TRBD1
J gene: TRBJ2-1
V gene: TRBV4-3
CDR3 protein: CASSQIMDRYNEQFF
CDR3 DNA: TGCGCCAGCAGCCAGATAATGGACAGGTACAATGAGCAGTTCTTC

clone size: -
D gene: -
J gene: TRBJ2-1
V gene: TRBV21-1
CDR3 protein: CASSKALPTSKVVDEQFF
CDR3 DNA: TGTGCCAGCAGCAAAGCCCTACCGACTAGTAAAGTCGTCGATGAGCAGTTCTTC

clone size: -
D gene: -
J gene: TRBJ2-1
V gene: TRBV18
CDR3 protein: CASSPPGRRTYNEQFF
CDR3 DNA: TGTGCCAGCTCACCACCTGGCAGGAGGACCTACAATGAGCAGTTCTTC

clone size: -
D gene: TRBD2
J gene: TRBJ2-5
V gene: TRBV6-2/TRBV6-3
CDR3 protein: CASSTPTSGQETQYF
CDR3 DNA: TGTGCCAGCAGCACCCCGACTAGCGGGCAAGAGACCCAGTACTTC

clone size: -
D gene: -
J gene: TRBJ2-5
V gene: TRBV29-1
CDR3 protein: CSGGTGRGETQYF
CDR3 DNA: TGCAGCGGGGGCACAGGGCGGGGGGAGACCCAGTACTTC

clone size: few
D gene: TRBD2
J gene: TRBJ2-3
V gene: TRBV7-2
CDR3 protein: CASSLRAGLLTNTQYF
CDR3 DNA: TGTGCCAGCAGTCTCCGGGCGGGACTACTGACGAATACGCAGTATTTT

clone size: -
D gene: TRBD1
J gene: TRBJ1-1
V gene: TRBV6-5
CDR3 protein: CASSPGQGRAFF
CDR3 DNA: TGTGCCAGCAGCCCCGGACAGGGTCGAGCTTTCTTT

clone size: -
D gene: -
J gene: TRBJ1-5
V gene: TRBV19
CDR3 protein: CASGGQPQHF
CDR3 DNA: TGTGCCAGCGGGGGTCAGCCCCAGCATTTT

clone size: -
D gene: TRBD2
J gene: TRBJ2-1
V gene: TRBV29-1
CDR3 protein: CSVRTSGASNNEQFF
CDR3 DNA: TGCAGCGTGCGGACTAGCGGGGCCTCTAACAATGAGCAGTTCTTC

clone size: -
D gene: TRBD1
J gene: TRBJ2-1
V gene: TRBV12-5
CDR3 protein: CASGTPRDRGYNEQFF
CDR3 DNA: TGTGCTAGTGGTACCCCTCGGGACAGGGGATACAATGAGCAGTTCTTC

clone size: -
D gene: TRBD2
J gene: TRBJ2-5
V gene: TRBV30
CDR3 protein: CAWEGGSSGIGETQYF
CDR3 DNA: TGTGCCTGGGAGGGGGGTTCTAGCGGGATAGGAGAGACCCAGTACTTC

clone size: few
D gene: -
J gene: TRBJ1-2
V gene: TRBV5-1
CDR3 protein: CASSLLGGISGDYGYTF
CDR3 DNA: TGCGCCAGCAGCTTGCTGGGGGGGATCTCAGGCGATTATGGCTACACCTTC

clone size: -
D gene: TRBD1
J gene: TRBJ1-3
V gene: TRBV5-6
CDR3 protein: CASSRLEGASGNTIYF
CDR3 DNA: TGTGCCAGCAGCCGCTTAGAGGGGGCTTCTGGAAACACCATATATTTT

clone size: -
D gene: TRBD2
J gene: TRBJ2-3
V gene: TRBV27
CDR3 protein: CASSLSLGGRADTQYF
CDR3 DNA: TGTGCCAGCAGTTTATCCTTGGGGGGGAGAGCAGATACGCAGTATTTT

clone size: -
D gene: TRBD1
J gene: TRBJ1-2
V gene: TRBV6-2/TRBV6-3
CDR3 protein: CASSRLTGVYGYTF
CDR3 DNA: TGTGCCAGCAGTCGCTTGACAGGGGTCTATGGCTACACCTTC

clone size: -
D gene: -
J gene: TRBJ1-2
V gene: TRBV19
CDR3 protein: CASKGHPRDGYTF
CDR3 DNA: TGTGCCAGTAAGGGTCATCCCAGGGATGGCTACACCTTC

clone size: -
D gene: TRBD1
J gene: TRBJ2-7
V gene: TRBV5-4
CDR3 protein: CASSLGTGVSEQYF
CDR3 DNA: TGTGCCAGCAGCCTCGGGACAGGGGTTTCCGAGCAGTACTTC

clone size: -
D gene: TRBD2
J gene: TRBJ2-1
V gene: TRBV5-5
CDR3 protein: CASSLGTSFYNEQFF
CDR3 DNA: TGTGCCAGCAGCTTGGGGACTAGCTTCTACAATGAGCAGTTCTTC

clone size: -
D gene: TRBD2
J gene: TRBJ2-1
V gene: TRBV2
CDR3 protein: CASTLGLAGTNEQFF
CDR3 DNA: TGTGCCAGCACCCTGGGACTAGCGGGAACGAATGAGCAGTTCTTC

clone size: once
D gene: -
J gene: TRBJ2-5
V gene: TRBV7-3
CDR3 protein: CASSSFGTTGETQYF
CDR3 DNA: TGTGCCAGCAGCTCTTTCGGGACAACGGGGGAGACCCAGTACTTC

clone size: once
D gene: -
J gene: TRBJ2-1
V gene: TRBV6-6
CDR3 protein: CASSRLLVAEVEQFF
CDR3 DNA: TGTGCCAGCAGTCGCCTACTAGTGGCGGAGGTTGAGCAGTTCTTC

clone size: -
D gene: TRBD2
J gene: TRBJ2-1
V gene: TRBV7-2
CDR3 protein: CASSPWTSGKSEQFF
CDR3 DNA: TGTGCCAGCAGCCCATGGACTAGCGGGAAGAGTGAGCAGTTCTTC

clone size: -
D gene: -
J gene: TRBJ2-7
V gene: TRBV7-9
CDR3 protein: CASSLRQGGEQYF
CDR3 DNA: TGTGCCAGCAGCTTAAGGCAGGGGGGCGAGCAGTACTTC